Each of the 12 T cell receptor beta chains below was sequenced from the same sample in a study of T-cell reconstitution after alpha-beta-depleted transplantation in children. TCRbeta library preparation incorporated unique molecular identifiers. TCRdb re-called the PCR reads through MiXCR, storing one row per CDR3 protein. This table has just over 950,000 distinct CDR3 sequences, about 29% appearing once. This sample comprised PBMCs, mostly from graft donor cells, obtained 360 days after TCRalphabeta/CD19-depleted stem cell transplant. The source of these receptors is a boy under two years old who had a stem cell transplant for SCID, so the T cells may come from the graft donor.

This clonotype has only a few counts. The chain employs TRBV2 and TRBJ1-1; TRBD1 is a possible D gene (6 bases). Trimming cost V 6 bases and J 1 base, with 18 bases left between them. The V gene's germline CDR1 is SNHLY and CDR2 FYNNEI. CDR3 length equals 16 residues. The CDR3 DNA follows: TGTGCCAGCAGCCAAGATAGTGGAGGGGGGAACACTGAAGCTTTCTTT. Encoded protein: CASSQDSGGGNTEAFF.

The rearrangement joins TRBV24-1 to TRBJ2-6, with D tentatively TRBD1 (6 bases). There are 17 residues in the CDR3. Trimming left V 3 bases short and J 1 base short, with 12 bases between. CDR1 and CDR2 (germline): KGHDR, SFDVKD. The CDR3 nucleotides are TGTGCCACCAGTGATAGCTTACAGGGATCTGGGGCCAACGTCCTGACTTTC. Its protein is CATSDSLQGSGANVLTF.

The J gene is TRBJ2-2, the V gene TRBV9; 7 bases align to TRBD2. Germline values: CDR1 SGDLS, CDR2 YYNGEE. CDR3 length equals 16 residues. Trimming at V came to 1 base and at J to 6 bases, leaving 9 bases not matched to a gene. This chain's CDR3 is CASSVTGGLDAGELFF. Here the CDR3 DNA reads TGTGCCAGCAGCGTAACAGGCGGACTAGATGCCGGGGAGCTGTTTTTT.

This clonotype has just a few counts. The genes are TRBV12-3 or TRBV12-4 and TRBJ1-1, with 10 nucleotides matching TRBD1. Losses at the gene ends were 6 bases for V and 4 bases for J; bases not matched to a gene: 11. The CDR3 has 16 residues. The CDR3 nucleotides are TGTGCCAGCAGCCCGACCTTAGGACAGGGGGGCACTGAAGCTTTCTTT. Its translation: CASSPTLGQGGTEAFF.

The chain's CDR3 is CASSLSSAVLETQYF. The DNA of the CDR3 is TGTGCCAGCAGCTTAAGTTCGGCGGTCCTGGAGACCCAGTACTTC. The chain carries TRBV7-9 and TRBJ2-5; D call uncertain. This CDR3 has 15 amino acids. V lost 2 bases and J lost 5, with 15 bases in between. CDR1 SEHNR and CDR2 FQNEAQ come from the germline V gene (reference sequence).

J is TRBJ2-3 and V is TRBV5-4; 12 bases line up with TRBD2. The CDR3 extends over 18 amino acids. The junction had 11 bases not matched to a gene; V was cut back by 0 bases and J by 6 bases. Germline loops: CDR1 SGHNT, CDR2 YYREEE (reference sequence). The DNA of the CDR3 is TGTGCCAGCAGCTTGGAGGATGGACTAGCGGGGTTGGAGGATACGCAGTATTTT. Its translation: CASSLEDGLAGLEDTQYF.

The rearrangement links TRBV28 to TRBJ2-2; no clear D gene. This CDR3 contains 16 residues. Germline CDR1 reads MDHEN; CDR2 reads SYDVKM. V was clipped by 3 bases and J by 5 bases, with 16 bases between them. CDR3 sequence: CASSFPDRRRTGELFF. As DNA, the CDR3 is TGTGCCAGCAGTTTCCCCGACCGTAGACGGACCGGGGAGCTGTTTTTT.

The chain links TRBV29-1 to TRBJ2-1, with a possible D match to TRBD2 (6 bases). Germline-derived CDR1 and CDR2 are SQVTM and ANQGSEA. V lost 8 bases to trimming and J lost 0 bases, with 20 bases between them. The CDR3 length is 16 residues. The CDR3 here is CSHGGQKNPSYNEQFF. The CDR3 coding sequence is TGCAGCCACGGAGGGCAGAAAAATCCCTCCTACAATGAGCAGTTCTTC.

The chain joins TRBV20-1 to TRBJ2-5, with D perhaps matching TRBD1 (5 bases). Trimming took 6 bases from V and 1 from J, leaving 12 bases between them. The CDR3 spans 13 residues. CDR1 and CDR2 from the germline V gene are DFQATT and SNEGSKA (reference sequence). The CDR3 region has the DNA TGCAGTGCACAAACGACAGCCCAAGAGACCCAGTACTTC. Amino acid sequence: CSAQTTAQETQYF.

Of note for this clonotype: A much larger clone sits a single nucleotide away, making a read error possible. The V gene is TRBV6-1, the J gene TRBJ1-1; D is unclear. Trimming left V 3 bases short and J 1 base short, with 6 bases between. Germline V lookup: CDR1 MNHNS, CDR2 SASEGT. This CDR3 is built from 13 residues. CDR3 in DNA: TGTGCCAGCAGTGACAGGCGGAACACTGAAGCTTTCTTT. Translating it yields CASSDRRNTEAFF.

J is TRBJ2-2 and V is TRBV5-5, with a weak D call TRBD2 (6 bases). Germline loops: CDR1 SGHKS, CDR2 YYEKEE (reference sequence). This CDR3 comprises 16 residues. Trimming pared 1 base from V and 4 bases from J, leaving 14 bases between. In DNA, the CDR3 is TGTGCCAGCAGCTTGCAAAAACTAGCTGGCACCGGGGAGCTGTTTTTT. It codes for CASSLQKLAGTGELFF.

This chain joins TRBV3-1 and TRBJ1-1; 8 bases fit TRBD1. V was pared by 3 bases and J by 7 bases, with 13 bases of the junction left unmatched. Germline V gene lookup returns CDR1 LGHDT and CDR2 YNNKEL (reference sequence). This CDR3 is built from 16 residues. CDR3 region: CASSQTGVLDPNEAFF. The CDR3 DNA sequence: TGTGCCAGCAGCCAGACAGGGGTTTTGGACCCTAATGAAGCTTTCTTT.